The rows below give T cell receptor beta chains drawn from one sample of a study of T cell repertoires in cytomegalovirus infection. TCRdb recomputed calls from the reads with MiXCR, one row per CDR3 protein. The profile shows about 190,000 distinct CDR3 sequences, 28% of them singletons. The sample was PBMCs. The receptors come from a human donor in good health (CMV status not recorded). Some clones in this sample may be carry-over from other donors' samples. The CDR3 runs from the conserved cysteine through the conserved F or W. The D gene is left open where the match is weak. The size field is filled for only some rows; it gives once, few, many or a size class.

>few|NA|TRBJ1-5|TRBV20-1
TGCAGTGCCCCGGCCCGGCAGGGCCGCAATCAGCCCCAGCATTTT
CSAPARQGRNQPQHF
>few|NA|TRBJ1-5|TRBV20-1
TGCAGTGCTACCTCCCCGGACATGCTCAATCAGCCCCAGCATTTT
CSATSPDMLNQPQHF
>NA|NA|TRBJ1-5|TRBV15
TGTGCCACCAGCAGAGAGGGCAGGGGAGATCAGCCCCAGCATTTT
CATSREGRGDQPQHF
>few|NA|TRBJ2-7|TRBV19
TGTGCCAGTAGCAAGGGACGGGCGGCCTACGAGCAGTACTTC
CASSKGRAAYEQYF
>NA|TRBD1|TRBJ1-4|TRBV6-4
TGTGCCAGCAGTGACTCGACAGGGGCGAATGAAAAACTGTTTTTT
CASSDSTGANEKLFF
>few|NA|TRBJ1-1|TRBV4-1
TGCGCCAGCAGCCAACAAAGGGACGTGGGAAAGAGTAGAACTGAAGCTTTCTTT
CASSQQRDVGKSRTEAFF
>NA|NA|TRBJ2-2|TRBV5-4
TGTGCCAGCAACTTACCAGGGAACACCGGGGAGCTGTTTTTT
CASNLPGNTGELFF
>few|NA|TRBJ2-1|TRBV7-9
TGTGCCAGCAGCTCCCTGGATGAGCAGTTCTTC
CASSSLDEQFF
>many|NA|TRBJ1-1|TRBV7-2
TGTGCCAGCAGCCAAGACACTAACACTGAAGCTTTCTTT
CASSQDTNTEAFF
>many|NA|TRBJ2-5|TRBV7-6
TGTGCCAGCAGCTTGGAACGGGGGATTCCGAAGTACTTC
CASSLERGIPKYF
>few|NA|TRBJ1-1|TRBV7-3
TGTGCCAGCAGCATAACCCCGGGACGGGGGACTGAAGCTTTCTTT
CASSITPGRGTEAFF
>NA|TRBD1|TRBJ1-2|TRBV7-9
TGTGCCAGCAGCTCGAGGGACAGACCTAACTATGGCTACACCTTC
CASSSRDRPNYGYTF
>NA|TRBD1|TRBJ1-1|TRBV3-1
TGTGCCAGCAGCCGTCTGACAGGGGATGGGACTGAAGCTTTCTTT
CASSRLTGDGTEAFF
>NA|NA|TRBJ1-1|TRBV14
TGTGCCAGCAGCCCATGGACACTAATGAACACTGAAGCTTTCTTT
CASSPWTLMNTEAFF
>NA|NA|TRBJ1-1|TRBV29-1
TGCAGCGTTAATGGGAACACTGAAGCTTTCTTT
CSVNGNTEAFF
>NA|NA|TRBJ1-5|TRBV6-5
TGTGCCAGCAGACCGGACAGTAGCAATCAGCCCCAGCATTTT
CASRPDSSNQPQHF
>NA|NA|TRBJ2-1|TRBV27
TGTGCCAGCAGTTCGGGCGGCGATGGGGGCCCATACAATGAGCAGTTCTTC
CASSSGGDGGPYNEQFF
>NA|NA|TRBJ1-6|TRBV20-1
TGCAGTGCTAGATTTAGGGCAGGGGCTAATTCACCCCTCCACTTT
CSARFRAGANSPLHF
>NA|TRBD1|TRBJ1-1|TRBV20-1
TGCAGCTCGGGACAGGGGAACACTGAAGCTTTCTTT
CSSGQGNTEAFF
>few|NA|TRBJ2-3|TRBV20-1
TGCAGTGCTAGAGATCCGGCTAGGTTCGGCACAGATACGCAGTATTTT
CSARDPARFGTDTQYF
>few|TRBD1|TRBJ2-7|TRBV3-1
TGTGCCAGCAGCCAACGGGGACAGTCCTACGAGCAGTACTTC
CASSQRGQSYEQYF
>NA|TRBD1|TRBJ1-1|TRBV15
TGTGCCACCAGCAAGGGACAGGTCAGCCCTTTCTTT
CATSKGQVSPFF
>few|TRBD2|TRBJ2-7|TRBV7-8
TGTGCCAGCAGCTCCGGGGGGGGGCTGTACTTC
CASSSGGGLYF
>NA|TRBD1|TRBJ2-1|TRBV6-6
TGTGCCACAGGACAGGGCCCCGATGAGCAGTTCTTC
CATGQGPDEQFF
>few|TRBD1|TRBJ2-1|TRBV14
TGTGCCAGCAGACTACAGGGGAGAGGACTCTCTGAGCAGTTCTTC
CASRLQGRGLSEQFF
>few|NA|TRBJ1-3|TRBV29-1
TGCAGCGCCCGAGTTGGCTCTGGAAACACCATATATTTT
CSARVGSGNTIYF
>NA|NA|TRBJ1-5|TRBV6-5
TGTGCCAGCAGTCTCACAGGAGCCGATCAGCCCCAGCATTTT
CASSLTGADQPQHF
>NA|NA|TRBJ1-6|TRBV12-3/TRBV12-4
TGTGCCAGCGGGATCCACAGGCCCCTCCGGGATTCACCCCTCCACTTT
CASGIHRPLRDSPLHF
>NA|NA|TRBJ2-5|TRBV7-9
TGTGCCAGCAGCCCCGGGGGATCAGAGACCCAGTACTTC
CASSPGGSETQYF
>NA|NA|TRBJ2-1|TRBV19
TGTGCCAGTAGTATACTTCCGGGACCCGGGGGAGATGGGCAGTTCTTC
CASSILPGPGGDGQFF
>NA|NA|TRBJ2-7|TRBV5-5
TGTGCCAGCAGCTTGGGACAGTCCTACGAGCAGTACTTC
CASSLGQSYEQYF
>NA|NA|TRBJ1-2|TRBV7-2
TGTGCCAGCAGCTCCCGGGGGGGAGGAGGCTATGGCTACACCTTC
CASSSRGGGGYGYTF
>few|TRBD2|TRBJ2-1|TRBV12-5
TGTGCTAGTGGTTTGGTAGGTCCTAGCGGGGGGAACAATGAGCAGTTCTTC
CASGLVGPSGGNNEQFF
>NA|NA|TRBJ2-5|TRBV5-6
TGTGCCAGCAGCTTCCGGGCAGGGATGAGGGAGACCCAGTACTTC
CASSFRAGMRETQYF
>NA|NA|TRBJ1-1|TRBV5-6
TGTGCCAGCAGCTTGGAGCCAGGGTCGAACACTGAAGCTTTCTTT
CASSLEPGSNTEAFF
>NA|NA|TRBJ2-3|TRBV3-1
TGTGCCAGCAGCCAAGAGTGGGCGACAGAGCAGTATTTT
CASSQEWATEQYF
>few|NA|TRBJ2-4|TRBV7-2
TGTGCCAGCAGCTCGGACCGTCATAGCAAAAACATTCAGTACTTC
CASSSDRHSKNIQYF
>NA|NA|TRBJ2-2|TRBV5-4
TGTGCCAGCAGCCCAAAAAACAGGCTAGGAGGCGGGGAGCTGTTTTTT
CASSPKNRLGGGELFF
>NA|NA|TRBJ2-3|TRBV7-3
TGTGCCAGCAGCGCCGGGCCCAGCACAGATACGCAGTATTTT
CASSAGPSTDTQYF
>NA|TRBD1|TRBJ1-3|TRBV4-1
TGCGCCAGCAGCCAAGAAACACAGGGGCGTTATGGAAACACCATATATTTT
CASSQETQGRYGNTIYF
>NA|NA|TRBJ1-4|TRBV10-3
TGTGCCATCAGCCAGGGTAATGGGGATGAAAAACTGTTTTTT
CAISQGNGDEKLFF
>NA|NA|TRBJ2-1|TRBV6-1
TGTGCCAGCAGGAGGAGGGAATCCCTCGACAATGAGCAGTTCTTC
CASRRRESLDNEQFF
>NA|NA|TRBJ1-2|TRBV5-5
TGTGCCAGCAGCTTGGACAGAGAGGGCTACACCTTC
CASSLDREGYTF